This passage covers 9 T cell receptor beta chains from one sample sequenced in a study of blood T cell repertoires in COVID-19. The protocol was immunoSEQ multiplex PCR, while the TCRdb copy is restricted to in-frame clones and leaves out a portion. This table holds fewer than 150,000 clones, 80% to 85% found once. The specimen was peripheral blood. The origin of the receptors is a human donor in a cohort sampled during active COVID-19.

This clone has a handful of counts. The V call is TRBV29-1, the J call TRBJ1-1, with a possible D match to TRBD1 (6 bases). Trimming stripped 6 bases from V and 1 base from J, with 15 bases between. CDR3 size: 14 residues. Germline CDR1 SQVTM, CDR2 ANQGSEA. In DNA, the CDR3 is TGCAGCGTAGGTACAGGGTTCGGGAACACTGAAGCTTTCTTT. Translated, it gives CSVGTGFGNTEAFF.

This clone was seen just once. The chain couples TRBV5-4 to TRBJ2-7; 11 nucleotides match TRBD1. CDR1 is SGHNT and CDR2 is YYREEE in the germline V gene (reference sequence). The ends lost 4 bases at V and 6 bases at J; junction bases unmatched: 6. CDR3 length: 14 residues. The CDR3: CASSPAGTGGEQYF. The CDR3 DNA is TGTGCCAGCAGCCCGGCCGGGACAGGGGGCGAGCAGTACTTC. Full variable domain (missing parts from reference TRBV5-4 and TRBJ2-7): ETGVTQSPTHLIKTRGQQVTLRCSSQSGHNTVSWYQQALGQGPQFIFQYYREEENGRGNFPPRFSGLQFPNYSSELNVNALELDDSALYLCASSPAGTGGEQYFGPGTRLTVT.

CDR3 loop: CASRLDRGISSGNTIYF. CDR3 DNA: TGTGCCAGCAGGCTTGACAGGGGGATCAGCTCTGGAAACACCATATATTTT. The rearrangement links TRBV2 to TRBJ1-3, with 9 bases that match TRBD1. Trimming cost V 6 bases and J 0 bases; bases outside gene matches: 9. The V gene's germline CDR1 is SNHLY and CDR2 FYNNEI. The CDR3 spans 17 residues.

This clone showed up just a few times. The chain carries TRBV27 and TRBJ1-6, with a possible D match to TRBD1 (5 bases). V was cut by 11 bases and J by 11 bases, with 19 bases left in between. Germline loops: CDR1 MNHEY, CDR2 SMNVEV (reference sequence). The CDR3 has 13 residues. CDR3 loop: CAARGKGGAPLHF. The CDR3 DNA sequence: TGTGCCGCCCGGGGGAAGGGTGGCGCACCCCTCCACTTT.

This sequence joins TRBV6-1 and TRBJ1-3, with 7 bases identical to TRBD1. The germline gives CDR1 MNHNS, CDR2 SASEGT. Trimming took 0 bases from V and 2 from J; bases not matched to a gene: 1. The CDR3 contains 15 residues. CDR3 DNA: TGTGCCAGCAGTGAAGCCACAGGGGCTGGAAACACCATATATTTT. Translation: CASSEATGAGNTIYF.

In its sample, this clone was seen once. The chain couples TRBV6-6 to TRBJ1-4; maybe TRBD1 (6 bases). This CDR3 contains 15 residues. CDR1 is MNHNY, CDR2 SVGAGI, per germline (reference sequence). V was shortened by 5 bases and J by 8 bases, with 18 bases between the two germline ends. The CDR3 is CASSSAGTPIEKLFF. The CDR3 region has the DNA TGTGCCAGCAGTAGCGCCGGGACACCAATCGAAAAACTGTTTTTT.

This chain uses TRBV19 with TRBJ2-5, with TRBD1 matching over 11 bases. The CDR3 runs 16 residues. V was clipped by 1 base and J by 4 bases; unmatched bases: 5. Per germline, CDR1 LNHDA and CDR2 SQIVND (reference sequence). This chain's CDR3 is CASSIGGTGGRETQYF. CDR3 sequence (DNA): TGTGCCAGTAGTATAGGTGGGACAGGGGGACGAGAGACCCAGTACTTC.

The genes are TRBV9 and TRBJ2-7; 9 nucleotides align to TRBD2. The CDR3 has 16 residues. CDR1 and CDR2 (germline): SGDLS, YYNGEE. Trimming at V came to 0 bases and at J to 0 bases, leaving 4 bases not matched to a gene. The CDR3 reads CASSVGPAGGSYEQYF. In nucleotides, the CDR3 is TGTGCCAGCAGCGTAGGACCAGCGGGGGGCTCCTACGAGCAGTACTTC.

The genes are TRBV11-1 and TRBJ2-5; weak D call: TRBD1 (6 bases). Trimming pared 2 bases from V and 1 base from J, leaving 14 bases between. CDR1 and CDR2 (germline): SGHAT, FQDESV (reference sequence). The CDR3 contains 16 residues. CDR3 nucleotides: TGTGCCAGCAGCTTACCGGACAGACAGGCCCAAGAGACCCAGTACTTC. Amino acids: CASSLPDRQAQETQYF. Filled out from reference TRBV11-1 and TRBJ2-5, the complete variable domain reads EAEVAQSPRYKITEKSQAVAFWCDPISGHATLYWYRQILGQGPELLVQFQDESVVDDSQLPKDRFSAERLKGVDSTLKIQPAELGDSAMYLCASSLPDRQAQETQYFGPGTRLLVL.